The 2 T cell receptor beta chains below were found in one sample sequenced in a study of T cell responses to AZD1222 COVID-19 vaccine. TCRdb keeps only in-frame clones here, not all; method: immunoSEQ multiplex PCR. Of 100,000 to 150,000 clones listed, 85% to 90% are singletons. Specimen: peripheral blood, collected on day 0 of AZD1222 vaccination. These TCRs come from an adult in good health.

V usage is TRBV7-9 and J usage is TRBJ1-5; D uncertain. V lost 1 base to trimming and J lost 7 bases, with 5 bases between them. CDR3 length: 12 amino acids. The V gene's germline CDR1 is SEHNR and CDR2 FQNEAQ (reference sequence). CDR3 coding DNA: TGTGCCAGCAGCTTAGTCGCCCAGCCCCAGCATTTT. This gives the protein CASSLVAQPQHF.

The J gene is TRBJ1-3, the V gene TRBV18; D unclear. This CDR3 region has 13 residues. Trimming shortened V by 4 bases and J by 8 bases, and 12 bases separated the two germline ends. In germline, CDR1 is KGHSH, CDR2 LQKENI. CDR3 in DNA: TGTGCCAGCTCACTGCTCAGCGCGGACACCATATATTTT. Translated: CASSLLSADTIYF.